What follows are 4 T cell receptor beta chains derived from one specimen sequenced in a study of blood T cell repertoires in COVID-19. Some clones are missing from TCRdb's copy, which holds only in-frame ones; the method was immunoSEQ multiplex PCR. The data show over 100,000 clones, with around 88% seen just once and around 10% held by the top ten. The sample was peripheral blood. The origin of the receptors is a man aged 50-60 years with acute or convalescent COVID-19.

The chain links TRBV6-4 to TRBJ1-2; unclear D gene. This CDR3 spans 13 amino acids. V gave up 6 bases and J gave up 4 bases, with 12 bases separating them. CDR1 MRHNA and CDR2 SNTAGT come from the germline V gene. The CDR3 DNA reads TGTGCCAGCAGCCCCACACCTAGCTATGGCTACACCTTC. It specifies CASSPTPSYGYTF.

The chain carries TRBV7-2 and TRBJ1-1; TRBD1 might be the D (6 bases). The V end was cut by 3 bases, the J end by 6 bases, with 14 bases between. This CDR3 is built from 14 residues. Germline CDR1 is SGHTA and CDR2 is FQGNSA. CDR3 sequence (DNA): TGTGCCAGCAGCTTCGGCTTGGGGGCGTCTGAAGCTTTCTTT. It encodes CASSFGLGASEAFF.

V is TRBV7-2 and J is TRBJ1-2, with D uncertain. V dropped 9 bases and J dropped 3 bases, with 20 bases sitting between them. The CDR3 is made up of 15 amino acids. Germline values: CDR1 SGHTA, CDR2 FQGNSA. For the CDR3, the DNA is TGTGCCAGTATGAGAGGCAGCTCATTATACTATGGCTACACCTTC. The encoded protein is CASMRGSSLYYGYTF.

This chain connects TRBV9 to TRBJ1-1, with D perhaps TRBD1 (6 bases). V was pared by 0 bases and J by 4 bases, with 22 bases between. Germline V CDR1 and CDR2: SGDLS, YYNGEE. The CDR3 consists of 18 residues. The CDR3 DNA is TGTGCCAGCAGCGTAGCCGTCGGAACACAGGGAATCGGCACTGAAGCTTTCTTT. This sequence encodes CASSVAVGTQGIGTEAFF.